This T cell receptor (beta chain) was captured by sequencing in a study of tumor-infiltrating lymphocytes in primary liver carcinoma. Germline DNA was also extracted, with blood RNA taken from unsorted whole blood. TCR beta cDNA was prepared out of around 460 ng total RNA by means of a constant-region primer. TCR beta libraries came from three nested multiplex PCR rounds using slightly modified ARM-PCR. For approximately 11 cycles apiece, the opening two PCR rounds ran with TRBV1-TRBV30 forward primers and a C-beta reverse primer. MiXCR, run by TCRdb on the multiplex PCR reads, gives a single entry per CDR3 protein. The table has about 310,000 distinct CDR3 sequences, nearly 60% seen once; the top ten hold around 15%. This clonotype has a count of ten or more. CDR3 length equals 11 residues. The V end was cut by 6 bases, the J end by 8 bases, with 10 bases between.

Sequencing was performed on peripheral blood. The TCR originated in a woman between 25 and 40 years old with primary liver carcinoma and hepatitis B virus infection. J is TRBJ1-1 and V is TRBV12-3 or TRBV12-4; D is unclear. CDR3 sequence (DNA): TGTGCCAGCAGCCTAACGGAAGAAGCTTTCTTT. Translating it yields CASSLTEEAFF.